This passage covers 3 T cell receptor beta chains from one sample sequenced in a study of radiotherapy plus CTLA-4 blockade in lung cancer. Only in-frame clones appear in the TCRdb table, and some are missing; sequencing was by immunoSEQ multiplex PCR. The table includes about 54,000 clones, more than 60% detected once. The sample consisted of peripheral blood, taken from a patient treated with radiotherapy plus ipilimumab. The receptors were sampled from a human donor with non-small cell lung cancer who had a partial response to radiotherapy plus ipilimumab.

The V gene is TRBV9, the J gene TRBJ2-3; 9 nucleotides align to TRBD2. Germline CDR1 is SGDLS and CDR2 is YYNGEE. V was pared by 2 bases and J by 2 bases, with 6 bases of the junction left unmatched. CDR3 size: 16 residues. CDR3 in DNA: TGTGCCAGCAGCGTTGGTGCGGGGGGGATCACAGATACGCAGTATTTT. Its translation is CASSVGAGGITDTQYF.

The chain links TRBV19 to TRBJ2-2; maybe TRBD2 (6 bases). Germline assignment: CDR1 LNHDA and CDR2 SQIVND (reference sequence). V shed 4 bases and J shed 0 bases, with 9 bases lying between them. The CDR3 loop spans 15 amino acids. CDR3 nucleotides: TGTGCCAGTAGTAGGGACTTGGCGAACACCGGGGAGCTGTTTTTT. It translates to CASSRDLANTGELFF.

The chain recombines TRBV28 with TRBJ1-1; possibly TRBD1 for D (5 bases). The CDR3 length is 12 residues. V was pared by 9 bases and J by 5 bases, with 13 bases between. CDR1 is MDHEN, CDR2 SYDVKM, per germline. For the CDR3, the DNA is TGTGCCAGTGAGGTTCGGGGGACTGAAGCTTTCTTT. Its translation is CASEVRGTEAFF. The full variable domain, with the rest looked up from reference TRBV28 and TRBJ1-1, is DVKVTQSSRYLVKRTGEKVFLECVQDMDHENMFWYRQDPGLGLRLIYFSYDVKMKEKGDIPEGYSVSREKKERFSLILESASTNQTSMYLCASEVRGTEAFFGQGTRLTVV.